This paragraph covers one TCR beta chain sequence. The data derive from a study of control samples from healthy donors and cancer patients. Method: immunoSEQ multiplex PCR; TCRdb's copy keeps in-frame clones and lacks some. This sample has roughly 13,000 clones, with 75% to 85% found just once. Sequenced material: formalin-fixed, paraffin-embedded tissue. The sequence came from a male donor with melanoma.

CDR3 nucleotide sequence: TGTGCCAGTAGTATAGGAAGGACAGGACCGGGCACTGAAGCTTTCTTT. Its translation: CASSIGRTGPGTEAFF. This chain links TRBV19 with TRBJ1-1; 7 bases match TRBD1. Germline V gives CDR1 LNHDA, CDR2 SQIVND (reference sequence). CDR3 size: 16 residues. Trimming took 1 base from V and 4 from J; bases not matched to a gene: 9.